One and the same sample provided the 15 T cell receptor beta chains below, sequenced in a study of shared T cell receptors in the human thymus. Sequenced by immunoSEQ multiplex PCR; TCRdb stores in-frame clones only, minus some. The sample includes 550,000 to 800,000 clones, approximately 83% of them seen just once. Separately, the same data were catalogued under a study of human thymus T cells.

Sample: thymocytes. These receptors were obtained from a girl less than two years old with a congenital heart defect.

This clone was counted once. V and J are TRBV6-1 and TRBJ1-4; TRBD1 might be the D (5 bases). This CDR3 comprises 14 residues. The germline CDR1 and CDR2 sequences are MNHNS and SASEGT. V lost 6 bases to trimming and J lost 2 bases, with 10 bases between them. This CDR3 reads CASSTTATNEKLFF. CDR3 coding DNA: TGTGCCAGCAGCACGACAGCCACTAATGAAAAACTGTTTTTT.

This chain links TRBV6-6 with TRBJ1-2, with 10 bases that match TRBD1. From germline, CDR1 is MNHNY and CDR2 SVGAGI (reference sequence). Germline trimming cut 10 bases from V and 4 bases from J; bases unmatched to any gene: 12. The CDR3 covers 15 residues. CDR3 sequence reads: CANQGPGTGAYGYTF. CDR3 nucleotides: TGTGCCAATCAGGGGCCCGGGACAGGGGCCTATGGCTACACCTTC.

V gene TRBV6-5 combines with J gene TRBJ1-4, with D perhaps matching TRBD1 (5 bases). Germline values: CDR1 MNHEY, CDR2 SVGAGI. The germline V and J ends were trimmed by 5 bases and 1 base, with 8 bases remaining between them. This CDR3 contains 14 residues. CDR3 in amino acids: CASSPQGTNEKLFF. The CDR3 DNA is TGTGCCAGCAGTCCGCAGGGAACTAATGAAAAACTGTTTTTT.

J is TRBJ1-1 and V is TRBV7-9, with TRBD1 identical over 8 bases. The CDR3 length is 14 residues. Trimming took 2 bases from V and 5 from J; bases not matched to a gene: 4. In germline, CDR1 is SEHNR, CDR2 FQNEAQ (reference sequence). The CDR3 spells CASSLFRGLTEAFF. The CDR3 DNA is TGTGCCAGCAGCTTATTCAGGGGGCTTACTGAAGCTTTCTTT.

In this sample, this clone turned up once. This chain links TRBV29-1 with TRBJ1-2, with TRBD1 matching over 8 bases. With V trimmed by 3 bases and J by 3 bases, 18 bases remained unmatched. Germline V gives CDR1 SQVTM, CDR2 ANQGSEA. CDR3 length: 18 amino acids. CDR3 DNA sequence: TGCAGCGTTGATTTGGGGCAGAAGGTGGTCAGGGGGCACTATGGCTACACCTTC. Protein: CSVDLGQKVVRGHYGYTF.

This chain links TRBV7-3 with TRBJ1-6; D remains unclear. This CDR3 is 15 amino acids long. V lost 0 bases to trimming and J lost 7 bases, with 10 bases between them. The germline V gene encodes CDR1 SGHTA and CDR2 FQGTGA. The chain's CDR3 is CASSLTQRPNSPLHF. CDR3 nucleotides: TGTGCCAGCAGCTTAACACAGCGGCCGAATTCACCCCTCCACTTT.

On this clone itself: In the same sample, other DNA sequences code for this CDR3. CDR3 sequence (DNA): TGCGCCAGCAGCCAGGAAAGGCGGGATAGGGAAGAGACCCAGTACTTC. It codes for CASSQERRDREETQYF. The V and J genes are TRBV4-1 and TRBJ2-5; weak D call: TRBD2 (6 bases). The length of the CDR3 is 16 residues. Trimming stripped 3 bases from V and 3 bases from J, with 17 bases between. In germline, CDR1 is MGHRA, CDR2 YSYEKL.

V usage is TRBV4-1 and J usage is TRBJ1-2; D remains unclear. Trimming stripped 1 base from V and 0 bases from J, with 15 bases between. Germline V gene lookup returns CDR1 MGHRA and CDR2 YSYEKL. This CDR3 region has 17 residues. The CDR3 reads CASSQVFPGRTNYGYTF. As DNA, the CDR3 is TGCGCCAGCAGCCAAGTATTCCCTGGCAGGACTAACTATGGCTACACCTTC.

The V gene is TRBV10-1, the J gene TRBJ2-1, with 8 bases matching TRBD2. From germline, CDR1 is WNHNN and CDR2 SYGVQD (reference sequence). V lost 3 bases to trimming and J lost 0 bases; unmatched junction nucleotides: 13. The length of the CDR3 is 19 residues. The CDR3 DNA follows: TGCGCCAGCAGTGATGCGCGGGGGGACGAATTTAGCTCCTACAATGAGCAGTTCTTC. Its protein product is CASSDARGDEFSSYNEQFF.

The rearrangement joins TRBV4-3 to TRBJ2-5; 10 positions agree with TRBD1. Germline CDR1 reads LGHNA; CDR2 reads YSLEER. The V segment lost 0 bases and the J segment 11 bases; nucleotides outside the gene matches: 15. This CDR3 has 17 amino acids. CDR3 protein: CASSQDAQGQGTYGQYF. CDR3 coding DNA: TGCGCCAGCAGCCAAGACGCCCAGGGACAGGGGACCTATGGGCAGTACTTC.

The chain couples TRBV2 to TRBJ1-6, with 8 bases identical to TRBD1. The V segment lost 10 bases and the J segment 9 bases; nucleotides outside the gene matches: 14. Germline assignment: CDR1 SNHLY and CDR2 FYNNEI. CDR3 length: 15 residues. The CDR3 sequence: CATIGGQGRSSPLHF. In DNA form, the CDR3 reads TGTGCCACCATAGGTGGACAGGGTCGAAGTTCACCCCTCCACTTT.

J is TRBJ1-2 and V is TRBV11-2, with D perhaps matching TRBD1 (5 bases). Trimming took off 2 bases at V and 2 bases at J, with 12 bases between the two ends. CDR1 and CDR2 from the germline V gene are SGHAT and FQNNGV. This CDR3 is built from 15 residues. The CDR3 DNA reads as TGTGCCAGCAGCTTAACGGGGGTCGGAAACTATGGCTACACCTTC. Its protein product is CASSLTGVGNYGYTF. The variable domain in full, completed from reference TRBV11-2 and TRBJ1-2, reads EAGVAQSPRYKIIEKRQSVAFWCNPISGHATLYWYQQILGQGPKLLIQFQNNGVVDDSQLPKDRFSAERLKGVDSTLKIQPAKLEDSAVYLCASSLTGVGNYGYTFGSGTRLTVV.

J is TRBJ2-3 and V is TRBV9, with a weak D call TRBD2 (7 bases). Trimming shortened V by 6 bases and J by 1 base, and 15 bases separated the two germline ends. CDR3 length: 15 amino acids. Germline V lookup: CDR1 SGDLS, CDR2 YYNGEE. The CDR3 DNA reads TGTGCCAGCACATACGGGGGGCCCGGCACAGATACGCAGTATTTT. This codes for CASTYGGPGTDTQYF.

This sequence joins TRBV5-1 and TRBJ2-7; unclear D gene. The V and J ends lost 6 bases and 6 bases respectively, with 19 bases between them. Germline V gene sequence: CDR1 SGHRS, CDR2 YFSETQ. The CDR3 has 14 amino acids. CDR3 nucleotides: TGCGCCAGCACCACAAGGCCGGGTCTGGGCGAGCAGTACTTC. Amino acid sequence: CASTTRPGLGEQYF. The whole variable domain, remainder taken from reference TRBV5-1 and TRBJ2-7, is KAGVTQTPRYLIKTRGQQVTLSCSPISGHRSVSWYQQTPGQGLQFLFEYFSETQRNKGNFPGRFSGRQFSNSRSEMNVSTLELGDSALYLCASTTRPGLGEQYFGPGTRLTVT.

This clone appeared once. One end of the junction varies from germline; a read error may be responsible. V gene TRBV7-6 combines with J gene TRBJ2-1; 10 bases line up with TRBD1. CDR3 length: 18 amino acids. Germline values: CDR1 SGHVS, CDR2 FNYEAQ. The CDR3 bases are TGTGCCAGCAGCATAGCGGCCGGGACAGGGGCCTCCTACAATGAGCAGTTCTTC. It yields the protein CASSIAAGTGASYNEQFF.